This record looks at one T cell receptor beta chain sequence and its context. What it binds is not known. All of the isolated RNA was reverse transcribed, so expressed TCRB transcripts were sequenced. Some 3.6 million reads on average were seen across naive, central memory and regulatory T cell samples. Libraries were prepared by immunoSEQ multiplex PCR; TCRdb keeps only in-frame clonotypes and omits some of them. The data show around 120,000 clones, with 15% to 20% seen just once and roughly 2.5% held by the top ten. These data come from a study of beta chain features in type 1 diabetes. The overall study: Taken together, all samples contributed 107,917,701 examined sorted cells.

General observations from the study: High-TCR-expressing cells could be over-represented by cDNA sequencing. For Type 1 diabetes patients, all four CD4+ subsets carried TCRB CDR3s that were moderately but significantly shorter.

Populations obtained by sorting all exceeded 95% purity. Trimming stripped 3 bases from V and 1 base from J, with 11 bases between. The CDR3 contains 15 residues. Germline V gene lookup returns CDR1 MGHRA and CDR2 YSYEKL. The sample was central memory CD4+ T cells from blood. The chain links TRBV4-1 to TRBJ2-3, with D maybe TRBD1 (6 bases). This receptor was taken from a man between 18 and 35 years old with type 1 diabetes. This CDR3 reads CASSHPDSRTDTQYF. The CDR3 DNA sequence: TGCGCCAGCAGCCACCCGGACAGCCGCACAGATACGCAGTATTTT.